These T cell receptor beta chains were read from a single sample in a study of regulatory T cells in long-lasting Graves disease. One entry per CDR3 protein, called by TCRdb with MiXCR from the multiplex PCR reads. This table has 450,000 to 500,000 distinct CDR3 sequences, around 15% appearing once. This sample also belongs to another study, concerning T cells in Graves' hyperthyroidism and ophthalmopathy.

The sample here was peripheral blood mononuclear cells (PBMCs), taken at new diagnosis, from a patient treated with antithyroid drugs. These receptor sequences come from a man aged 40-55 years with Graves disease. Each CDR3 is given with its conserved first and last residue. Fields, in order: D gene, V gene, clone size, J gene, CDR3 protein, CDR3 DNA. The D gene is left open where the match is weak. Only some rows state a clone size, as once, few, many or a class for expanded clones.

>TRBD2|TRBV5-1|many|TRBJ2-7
CASSLTHSGRENEQYF
TGCGCCAGCAGCTTGACGCATAGCGGGAGGGAGAACGAGCAGTACTTC
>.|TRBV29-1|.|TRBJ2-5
CSAQMTPETQYF
TGCAGCGCCCAGATGACGCCAGAGACCCAGTACTTC
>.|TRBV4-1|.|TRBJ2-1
CASSHPPAGGVYNEQFF
TGCGCCAGCAGCCATCCCCCGGCAGGGGGGGTTTACAATGAGCAGTTCTTC
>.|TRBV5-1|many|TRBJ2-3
CASSFRADTQYF
TGTGCCAGCAGTTTCAGGGCAGATACGCAGTATTTT
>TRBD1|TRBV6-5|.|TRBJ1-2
CASSYSRTGGYGYTF
TGTGCCAGCAGTTACTCACGGACAGGGGGCTATGGCTACACCTTC
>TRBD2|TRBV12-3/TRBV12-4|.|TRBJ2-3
CASSPLAGRADTQYF
TGTGCCAGCAGTCCGCTAGCGGGGAGGGCAGATACGCAGTATTTT
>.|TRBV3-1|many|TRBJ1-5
CASSGGDSNQPQHF
TGTGCCAGCAGCGGTGGGGATAGCAATCAGCCCCAGCATTTT
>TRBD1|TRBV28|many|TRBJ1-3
CASSFRGPGNTIYF
TGTGCCAGCAGTTTTAGGGGGCCGGGAAACACCATATATTTT
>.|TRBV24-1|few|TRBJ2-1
CATSEIGGRDEQFF
TGTGCCACCAGTGAAATAGGGGGAAGGGATGAGCAGTTCTTC
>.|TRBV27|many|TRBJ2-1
CASTKLSGQNNEQFF
TGTGCCAGCACAAAACTCTCAGGTCAGAACAATGAGCAGTTCTTC
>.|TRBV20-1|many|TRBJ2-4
CSSTSFTYKNIQYF
TGCAGTTCTACTTCGTTCACTTACAAAAACATTCAGTACTTC
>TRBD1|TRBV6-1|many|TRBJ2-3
CASSHGMGTGLDTQYF
TGTGCCAGCAGCCACGGGATGGGGACAGGGCTGGATACGCAGTATTTT
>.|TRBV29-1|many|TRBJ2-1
CSVVAAVRSAYNEQFF
TGCAGCGTTGTTGCGGCAGTCCGGTCTGCCTACAATGAGCAGTTCTTC
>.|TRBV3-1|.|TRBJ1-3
CASSQAGNSGNTIYF
TGTGCCAGCAGCCAAGCTGGGAACTCTGGAAACACCATATATTTT
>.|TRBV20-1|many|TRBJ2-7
CSASRRGSYEQYF
TGCAGTGCTAGTAGACGGGGCTCCTACGAGCAGTACTTC
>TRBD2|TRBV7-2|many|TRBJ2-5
CASSLSGGGGETQYF
TGTGCCAGCAGCTTATCGGGCGGGGGGGGAGAGACCCAGTACTTC
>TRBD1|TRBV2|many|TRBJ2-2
CASSGARTGGTGELFF
TGTGCCAGCAGTGGCGCAAGGACAGGGGGCACCGGGGAGCTGTTTTTT
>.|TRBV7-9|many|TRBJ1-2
CASSSVGFGYTF
TGTGCCAGCAGCTCCGTGGGGTTCGGCTACACCTTC
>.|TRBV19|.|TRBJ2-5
CASGIGETQYF
TGTGCCAGTGGGATCGGGGAGACCCAGTACTTC
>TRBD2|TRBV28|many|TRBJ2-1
CASSPAASGRVGVTTAQGNEQFF
TGTGCCAGCAGTCCGGCGGCTAGCGGGAGGGTCGGGGTTACAACGGCTCAGGGCAATGAGCAGTTCTTC
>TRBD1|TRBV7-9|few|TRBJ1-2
CASSYRDSYGYTF
TGTGCCAGCAGCTACCGGGACAGCTATGGCTACACCTTC
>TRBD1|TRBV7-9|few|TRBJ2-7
CASSSSGQTPYEQYF
TGTGCCAGCAGCTCATCGGGACAGACTCCCTACGAGCAGTACTTC
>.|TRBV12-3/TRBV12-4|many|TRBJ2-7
CASGVGTYEQYF
TGTGCCAGCGGAGTGGGGACCTACGAGCAGTACTTC
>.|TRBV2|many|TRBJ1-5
CASSVPRNQPQHF
TGTGCCAGCAGCGTACCACGCAATCAGCCCCAGCATTTT
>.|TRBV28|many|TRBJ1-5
CASSFPGIQPQHF
TGTGCCAGCAGTTTTCCGGGGATTCAGCCCCAGCATTTT
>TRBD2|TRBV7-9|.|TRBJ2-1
CASSPPPRGREDGEQFF
TGTGCCAGCAGCCCCCCGCCCCGCGGGAGGGAGGACGGTGAGCAGTTCTTC
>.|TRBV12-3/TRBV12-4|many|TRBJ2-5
CASSFGGGQETQYF
TGTGCCAGCAGTTTCGGGGGAGGTCAAGAGACCCAGTACTTC
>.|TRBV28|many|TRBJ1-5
CASRPQGYGNQPQHF
TGTGCCAGCAGACCCCAGGGGTATGGCAATCAGCCCCAGCATTTT
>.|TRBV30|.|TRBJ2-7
CAWSAVGALQREQYF
TGTGCCTGGAGTGCGGTGGGGGCACTTCAGCGCGAGCAGTACTTC
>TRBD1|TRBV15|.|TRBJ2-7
CATSPRTGGSYEQYF
TGTGCCACCAGCCCTCGGACAGGGGGCTCCTACGAGCAGTACTTC
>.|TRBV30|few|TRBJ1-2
CAWSELYGYTF
TGTGCCTGGAGTGAACTCTATGGCTACACCTTC
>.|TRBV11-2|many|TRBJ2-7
CASSDQGIPSEQYF
TGTGCCAGCAGCGATCAGGGTATTCCCAGCGAGCAGTACTTC
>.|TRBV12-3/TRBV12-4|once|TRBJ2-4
CASSLAGENIQYF
TGTGCCAGCAGTCTGGCGGGTGAAAACATTCAGTACTTC
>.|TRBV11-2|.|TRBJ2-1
CASSSPWTAYNEQFF
TGTGCCAGCAGCTCCCCGTGGACAGCATACAATGAGCAGTTCTTC
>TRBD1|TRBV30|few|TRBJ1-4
CAWSLQGPLGEKLFF
TGTGCCTGGAGTCTACAGGGGCCCCTTGGGGAAAAACTGTTTTTT
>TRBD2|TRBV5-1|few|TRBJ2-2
CASSLALTSGTGELFF
TGCGCCAGCAGCTTGGCCTTGACTAGCGGAACCGGGGAGCTGTTTTTT
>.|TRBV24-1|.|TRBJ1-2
CATSESLNYGYTF
TGTGCCACCAGTGAAAGCCTTAACTATGGCTACACCTTC
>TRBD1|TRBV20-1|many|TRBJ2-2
CSARARAGTGLGGELFF
TGCAGTGCTAGGGCCCGAGCGGGGACAGGGTTGGGCGGGGAGCTGTTTTTT
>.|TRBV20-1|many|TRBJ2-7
CSAPSSKPHYEQYF
TGCAGTGCTCCTTCTAGCAAGCCCCACTACGAGCAGTACTTC
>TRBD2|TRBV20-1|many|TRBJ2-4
CSASGRDGRAKNIQYF
TGCAGTGCTAGTGGCCGGGACGGGAGGGCCAAAAACATTCAGTACTTC
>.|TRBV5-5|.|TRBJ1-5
CASSPTPYSNQPQHF
TGTGCCAGCAGCCCAACACCGTATAGCAATCAGCCCCAGCATTTT
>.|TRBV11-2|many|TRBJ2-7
CASSLAPQITYEQYF
TGTGCCAGCAGCTTAGCCCCGCAAATCACCTACGAGCAGTACTTC
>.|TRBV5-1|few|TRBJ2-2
CASSLALGELFF
TGCGCCAGCAGCTTGGCCCTCGGCGAGCTGTTTTTT
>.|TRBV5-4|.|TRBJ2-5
CASSQGKYQETQYF
TGTGCCAGCAGCCAGGGCAAGTACCAAGAGACCCAGTACTTC
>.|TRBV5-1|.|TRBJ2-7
CASSLTNGPYEQYF
TGCGCCAGCAGCTTGACTAACGGCCCCTACGAGCAGTACTTC
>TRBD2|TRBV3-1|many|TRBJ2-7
CASSQEKLAGGSYYEQYF
TGTGCCAGCAGCCAAGAGAAACTAGCGGGAGGCTCTTATTACGAGCAGTACTTC
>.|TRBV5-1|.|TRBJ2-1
CASSLATSSYNEQFF
TGCGCCAGCAGCTTGGCCACCAGCTCCTACAATGAGCAGTTCTTC
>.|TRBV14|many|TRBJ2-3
CASSQDRFQRPTSTDTQYF
TGTGCCAGCAGCCAGGACCGTTTCCAAAGACCTACTAGCACAGATACGCAGTATTTT
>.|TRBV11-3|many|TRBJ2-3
CASSLTSRRADTQYF
TGTGCCAGCAGCTTAACTAGTCGTCGGGCAGATACGCAGTATTTT
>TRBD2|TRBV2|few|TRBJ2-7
CASMSVSGAYEQYF
TGTGCCAGCATGTCGGTTAGCGGGGCCTACGAGCAGTACTTC
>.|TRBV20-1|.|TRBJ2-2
CSAAGPGISGELFF
TGCAGTGCGGCGGGGCCGGGAATCTCCGGGGAGCTGTTTTTT
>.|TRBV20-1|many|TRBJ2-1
CSAQAPSSYNEQFF
TGCAGCGCACAGGCCCCCAGCTCCTACAATGAGCAGTTCTTC